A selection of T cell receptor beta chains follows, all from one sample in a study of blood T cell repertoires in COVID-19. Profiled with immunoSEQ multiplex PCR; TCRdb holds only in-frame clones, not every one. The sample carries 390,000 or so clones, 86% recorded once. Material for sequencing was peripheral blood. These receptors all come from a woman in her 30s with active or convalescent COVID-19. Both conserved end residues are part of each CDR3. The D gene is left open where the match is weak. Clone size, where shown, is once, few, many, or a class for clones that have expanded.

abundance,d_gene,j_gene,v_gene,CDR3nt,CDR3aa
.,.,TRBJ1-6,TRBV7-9,TGTGCCAGCAGCTTCTCAGGGGAGCGCTCACCCCTCCACTTT,CASSFSGERSPLHF
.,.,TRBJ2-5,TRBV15,TGTGCCACCAGCCCCACAGCTGGGCCCCAGTACTTC,CATSPTAGPQYF
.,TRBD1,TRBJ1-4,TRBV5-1,TGCGCCAGCAGCTTACAGGGGACAAATGAAAAACTGTTTTTT,CASSLQGTNEKLFF
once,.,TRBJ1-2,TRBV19,TGTGCCAGTAGTGGCCGGGACACTAACTATGGCTACACCTTC,CASSGRDTNYGYTF
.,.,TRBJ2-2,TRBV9,TGTGCCAGCAGCGGAGCCGGGCTCCAGGGCGGGGAGCTGTTTTTT,CASSGAGLQGGELFF
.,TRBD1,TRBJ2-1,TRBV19,TGTGCCAGTAGTATAAGGTCGGGACAGGGTTATGTCGGGAGGATCTCTGAGCAGTTCTTC,CASSIRSGQGYVGRISEQFF
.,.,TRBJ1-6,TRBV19,TGTGCCAGTAGTATCCATTGGGGGCCTAATTCACCCCTCCACTTT,CASSIHWGPNSPLHF
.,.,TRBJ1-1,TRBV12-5,TGTGCTAGTGGGTTGGACACGAACACTGAAGCTTTCTTT,CASGLDTNTEAFF
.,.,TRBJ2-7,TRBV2,TGTGCCAGCAGCAAAGGGAGCAGCTCCTACGAGCAGTACTTC,CASSKGSSSYEQYF
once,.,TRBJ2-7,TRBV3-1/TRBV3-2,TGTGCCAGCAGCCAAGTCGTTTACGAGCAGTACTTC,CASSQVVYEQYF
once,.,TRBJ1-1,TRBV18,TGTGCCAGCTCACCCACTACAGGGACCGGCACTGAAGCTTTCTTT,CASSPTTGTGTEAFF
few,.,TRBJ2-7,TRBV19,TGTGCCAGTAGTATAGGACAAAACTACGAGCAGTACTTC,CASSIGQNYEQYF
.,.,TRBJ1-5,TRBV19,TGTGCCAGTAGTACTCAGACATTTAGCAATCAGCCCCAGCATTTT,CASSTQTFSNQPQHF
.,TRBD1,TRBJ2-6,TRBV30,TGTGCCTGGAGTCCTTCCATCCGGGACAGGGGTTTGTCTGGGGCCAACGTCCTGACTTTC,CAWSPSIRDRGLSGANVLTF
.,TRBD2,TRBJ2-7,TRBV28,TGTGCCAGCAGTTTTAACGCGGGGGGAGACTACGAGCAGTACTTC,CASSFNAGGDYEQYF
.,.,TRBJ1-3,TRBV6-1,TGTGCCAGCAGTGTAAACAGGGACCTCAGCTCTGGAAACACCATATATTTT,CASSVNRDLSSGNTIYF
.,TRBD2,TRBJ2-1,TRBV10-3,TGTGCCATCAGTCCTAGCGGGGGGGCAAATGAGCAGTTCTTC,CAISPSGGANEQFF
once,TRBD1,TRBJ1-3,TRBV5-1,TGCGCCAGCAGCTTGGGTGGGACAGGCTCTGGAAACACCATATATTTT,CASSLGGTGSGNTIYF
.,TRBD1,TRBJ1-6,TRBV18,TGTGCCAGCTCACCACCGGTGGCAGGGGGCCATAATTCACCCCTCCACTTT,CASSPPVAGGHNSPLHF
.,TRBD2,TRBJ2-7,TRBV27,TGTGCCAGCAGTCCCTACGGGGGGAACTCCTACGAGCAGTACTTC,CASSPYGGNSYEQYF
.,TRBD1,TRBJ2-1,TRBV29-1,TGCAGCGTTGACTCTACCGGGACAGGAAAATACTACAATGAGCAGTTCTTC,CSVDSTGTGKYYNEQFF
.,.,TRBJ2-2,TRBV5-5,TGTGCCAGCAGCTTGTACGGCGGGGAGCTGTTTTTT,CASSLYGGELFF
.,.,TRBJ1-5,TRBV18,TGTGCCAGCTCACCACCGTCGGGACAGCCCCAGCATTTT,CASSPPSGQPQHF
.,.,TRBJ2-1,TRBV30,TGTGCCAACCCCAGGGATAATGAGCAGTTCTTC,CANPRDNEQFF
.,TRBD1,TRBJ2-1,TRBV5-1,TGCGCCAGCAGCTCCCGACAGGGAACCTACAATGAGCAGTTCTTC,CASSSRQGTYNEQFF
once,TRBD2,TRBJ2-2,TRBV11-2,TGTGCCAGCAGCTTATCGGCGGGGGGCGGATCCGGGGAGCTGTTTTTT,CASSLSAGGGSGELFF
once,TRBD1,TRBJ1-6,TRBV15,TGTGCCACCAGCAGAGGGAGACAGGGTGATTCACCCCTCCACTTT,CATSRGRQGDSPLHF
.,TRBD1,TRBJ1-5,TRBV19,TGTGCCAGTAGTACTCGGGACAGGGGGCGCGGGAATCAGCCCCAGCATTTT,CASSTRDRGRGNQPQHF
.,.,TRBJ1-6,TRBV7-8,TGTGCCAGCAGCTCGACTCGGGTTCCCTATAATTCACCCCTCCACTTT,CASSSTRVPYNSPLHF
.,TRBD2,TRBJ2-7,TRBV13,TGTGCCAGCAGGGTCCAAGGTGGCGGGAGGGCCTCCTACGAGCAGTACTTC,CASRVQGGGRASYEQYF
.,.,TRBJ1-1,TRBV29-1,TGCAGCGTTCAGGGCTCGGGTGGAACTGAAGCTTTCTTT,CSVQGSGGTEAFF
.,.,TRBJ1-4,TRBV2,TGTGCCAGCAGTGAAGGGAGATCAAGAACTAATGAAAAACTGTTTTTT,CASSEGRSRTNEKLFF
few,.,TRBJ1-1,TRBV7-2,TGTGCCAGCAGCGTAAGCAGGGTATCAGAAGCTTTCTTT,CASSVSRVSEAFF
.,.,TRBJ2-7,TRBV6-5,TGTGCCAGCAGGACAGGTTCCTCCTACGAGCAGTACTTC,CASRTGSSYEQYF
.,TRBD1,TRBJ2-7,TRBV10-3,TGTGCCATCAGCCTCGGGACAGGGTCGGTCGAGCAGTACTTC,CAISLGTGSVEQYF
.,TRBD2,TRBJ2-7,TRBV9,TGTGCCAGCAGCCTTCTCGGGACTAGCGGGGACGAGCAGTACTTC,CASSLLGTSGDEQYF
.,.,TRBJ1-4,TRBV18,TGTGCCAGCTCACCCAACGGGGCAACTAATGAAAAACTGTTTTTT,CASSPNGATNEKLFF
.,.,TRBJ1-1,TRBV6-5,TGTGCCAGCAGTTACGAGGCTGAAGCTTTCTTT,CASSYEAEAFF
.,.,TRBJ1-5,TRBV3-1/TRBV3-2,TGTGCCAGCAGCATAGGAGCTAATCAGCCCCAGCATTTT,CASSIGANQPQHF
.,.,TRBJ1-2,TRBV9,TGTGCCAGCAGCGAAAGTGGGAGGGAGGGCTACACCTTC,CASSESGREGYTF
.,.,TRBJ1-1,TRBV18,TGTGCCAGCTCACTCATGGCCCCAGGGGCAACCATTGAAGCTTTCTTT,CASSLMAPGATIEAFF
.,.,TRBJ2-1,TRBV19,TGTGCCAGTAGTTCGAAAAGGGCTAGCTGGGTTGGAGAGCAGTTCTTC,CASSSKRASWVGEQFF
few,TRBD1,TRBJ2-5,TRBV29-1,TGCAGCGCATTACAGGGGGTGGAAGAGACCCAGTACTTC,CSALQGVEETQYF
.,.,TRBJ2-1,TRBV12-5,TGTGCTAGTGGGGACTGGAGCAATGAGCAGTTCTTC,CASGDWSNEQFF
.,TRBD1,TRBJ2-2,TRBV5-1,TGCGCCAGCAGCGCAGGGGGTAGATCCACCGGGGAGCTGTTTTTT,CASSAGGRSTGELFF
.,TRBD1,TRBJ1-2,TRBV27,TGTGCCAGCAGTGGGCTAAGCCGGGACAGGGGTAGTGGCTACACCTTC,CASSGLSRDRGSGYTF
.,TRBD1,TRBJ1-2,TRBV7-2,TGTGCCAGCAGCTTCCAGACAGGGGCTCTGGGCTACACCTTC,CASSFQTGALGYTF
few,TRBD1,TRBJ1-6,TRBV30,TGTGCCTGGCAAAAACCGGGACAGGGATTATCACCCCTCCACTTT,CAWQKPGQGLSPLHF
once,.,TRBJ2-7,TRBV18,TGTGCCAGCTCACCGGGCGCGGGCGACTCCTACGAGCAGTACTTC,CASSPGAGDSYEQYF
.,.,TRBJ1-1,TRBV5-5,TGTGCCAGCAGCTCGGGACAAGCGAACACTGAAGCTTTCTTT,CASSSGQANTEAFF
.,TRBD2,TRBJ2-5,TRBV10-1,TGCGCCAGCAGTGGGGGACTAGAGGGGACCCAGTACTTC,CASSGGLEGTQYF
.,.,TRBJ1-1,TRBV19,TGTGCCAGTAGTATCCAGGGTACAAGGAACACTGAAGCTTTCTTT,CASSIQGTRNTEAFF
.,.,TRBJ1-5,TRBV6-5,TGTGCCAGCATTCCAGGCCCAGGGAGCAATCAGCCCCAGCATTTT,CASIPGPGSNQPQHF
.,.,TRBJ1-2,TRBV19,TGTGCCAGTAGCCTCGGGGGGGCCTATGGCTACACCTTC,CASSLGGAYGYTF